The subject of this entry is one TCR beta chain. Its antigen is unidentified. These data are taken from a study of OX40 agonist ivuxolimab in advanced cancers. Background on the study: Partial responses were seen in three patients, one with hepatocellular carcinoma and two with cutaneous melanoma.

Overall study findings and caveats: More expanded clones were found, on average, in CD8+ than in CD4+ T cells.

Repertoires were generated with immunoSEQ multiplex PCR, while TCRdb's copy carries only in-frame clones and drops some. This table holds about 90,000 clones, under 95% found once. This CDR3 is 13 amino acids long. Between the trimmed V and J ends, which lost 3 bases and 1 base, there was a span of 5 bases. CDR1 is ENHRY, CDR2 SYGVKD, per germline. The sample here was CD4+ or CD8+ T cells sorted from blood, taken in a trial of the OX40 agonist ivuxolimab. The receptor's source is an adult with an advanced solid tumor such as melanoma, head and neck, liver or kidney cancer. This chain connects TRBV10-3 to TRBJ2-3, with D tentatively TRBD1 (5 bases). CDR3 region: CAISEQGTDTQYF. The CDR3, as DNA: TGTGCCATCAGTGAACAGGGCACAGATACGCAGTATTTT.